A selection of T cell receptor beta chains follows, all from one sample in a study of beta chain features in type 1 diabetes. TCRdb's copy holds only in-frame clones and misses some; the assay was immunoSEQ multiplex PCR. Of just under 150,000 clones in the sample, about 12% are singletons; the top ten hold 1.3%. The sequenced sample consisted of central memory CD4+ T cells from blood. The receptors originated from a man between 18 and 35 years old with type 1 diabetes. Both conserved end residues are part of each CDR3. The D gene is left open where the match is weak. A clone size is listed for some rows: how often the clone was seen (once, few, many), or a class if it is expanded.

V	J	size	D	length	DNA	CDR3
TRBV7-8	TRBJ2-6	-	TRBD1	18	TGTGCCAGCAGCTCGGGACAGGAAACGCCGCCAGGGGCCAACGTCCTGACTTTC	CASSSGQETPPGANVLTF
TRBV6-1	TRBJ2-7	-	TRBD1	14	TGTGCCAGCAGAGGACAGGGGGCGCAGTACGAGCAGTACTTC	CASRGQGAQYEQYF
TRBV10-3	TRBJ1-2	few	-	14	TGTGCCATCAGTGTAGGCAGGGACCGTCCAGGCTACACCTTC	CAISVGRDRPGYTF
TRBV25-1	TRBJ1-6	few	-	16	TGTGCCAGCAGCGGCGGGGTCAGCTCCTATAATTCACCCCTCCACTTT	CASSGGVSSYNSPLHF
TRBV28	TRBJ1-1	-	-	14	TGTGCCAGCAGTTCCCGGATCATGAACACTGAAGCTTTCTTT	CASSSRIMNTEAFF
TRBV29-1	TRBJ2-3	few	-	15	TGCAGCGTTGAAGATCACAGAGGATCCACAGATACGCAGTATTTT	CSVEDHRGSTDTQYF
TRBV9	TRBJ2-1	few	TRBD1	16	TGTGCCAGCAGCGTAGCTGAAGGGACAGGGTGGGGTGAGCAGTTCTTC	CASSVAEGTGWGEQFF
TRBV9	TRBJ2-2	many	-	15	TGTGCCAGCAGCGCCCTTGCAGGGGCGGGCGGGGAGCTGTTTTTT	CASSALAGAGGELFF
TRBV27	TRBJ2-7	few	TRBD2	16	TGTGCCAGCAGTTTATCGAGTATAGCGGGGGCCTACGAGCAGTACTTC	CASSLSSIAGAYEQYF
TRBV5-1	TRBJ2-5	-	TRBD2	16	TGCGCCAGCAGCCCAATGACTAGCGGGGCGGGGGAGACCCAGTACTTC	CASSPMTSGAGETQYF
TRBV6-5	TRBJ2-3	-	-	14	TGTGCCAGCAGGAGAGCTAGGCTCAGCGATACGCAGTATTTT	CASRRARLSDTQYF
TRBV25-1	TRBJ2-2	-	-	15	TGTGCCAGCAGTGCAAATTACAAGGACACCGGGGAGCTGTTTTTT	CASSANYKDTGELFF
TRBV7-8	TRBJ2-4	few	TRBD1	15	TGTGCCAGCAGCTTACAGGCCCAGGGGGCAAACATTCAGTACTTC	CASSLQAQGANIQYF
TRBV2	TRBJ2-7	few	-	14	TGTGCCAGCAGTGAAGAGGGCCAAGGCTACGAGCAGTACTTC	CASSEEGQGYEQYF
TRBV7-3	TRBJ2-7	many	TRBD2	15	TGTGCCAGCAGCCTCGCCCCGGCTAGCGGGGGGGAGCAGTACTTC	CASSLAPASGGEQYF
TRBV30	TRBJ1-4	-	-	15	TGTGCCTGGAGTGGAGCGCGCTCGGCTAATGAAAAACTGTTTTTT	CAWSGARSANEKLFF
TRBV7-9	TRBJ2-3	-	-	16	TGTGCCAGCAGCTTAGGTGCCGCCCCCAGCACAGATACGCAGTATTTT	CASSLGAAPSTDTQYF
TRBV6-5	TRBJ2-7	-	TRBD2	13	TGTGCCAGCAGTTCGACTAGCAGCTACGAGCAGTACTTC	CASSSTSSYEQYF
TRBV2	TRBJ1-1	medium-sized	-	11	TGTGCCAGCGGGAGGGGCACTGAAGCTTTCTTT	CASGRGTEAFF
TRBV6-1	TRBJ1-3	-	TRBD1	16	TGTGCCAGCAGTGCACAGGGGGCTCCCTCTGGAAACACCATATATTTT	CASSAQGAPSGNTIYF
TRBV30	TRBJ2-5	many	-	13	TGTGCCTGGAGTGAGGGCGGTAGGGGTCCCCAGTACTTC	CAWSEGGRGPQYF
TRBV7-2	TRBJ1-2	few	TRBD1	15	TGTGCCAGCAGCTCGGGACAGGGCGCTTCCTATGGCTACACCTTC	CASSSGQGASYGYTF
TRBV30	TRBJ1-2	few	-	13	TGTGCCGGGAACACCGGGACCCATGGTGGCTACACCTTC	CAGNTGTHGGYTF
TRBV7-9	TRBJ2-5	many	-	12	TGTGCCAGCAGCTTCCAGAAAGAGACCCAGTACTTC	CASSFQKETQYF
TRBV29-1	TRBJ1-1	-	TRBD1	14	TGCAGCGTCCAGCCGGGACAGGGGGGCACTGAAGCTTTCTTT	CSVQPGQGGTEAFF
TRBV4-1	TRBJ1-2	few	-	15	TGCGCCAGCAGCGAACCTCGGCAAGGGGTCTATGGCTACACCTTC	CASSEPRQGVYGYTF
TRBV6-6	TRBJ2-3	-	TRBD2	16	TGTGCCAGCAGTTACTCGACAGCGGGGGGCCGAGATACGCAGTATTTT	CASSYSTAGGRDTQYF
TRBV5-4	TRBJ2-1	few	-	14	TGTGCCAGCAGCTTGCGGGGGGCACACAATGAGCAGTTCTTC	CASSLRGAHNEQFF
TRBV30	TRBJ2-3	-	TRBD1	15	TGTGCCTACCTACCGGGACAGGGCCGATCAGATACGCAGTATTTT	CAYLPGQGRSDTQYF
TRBV5-1	TRBJ2-7	-	TRBD1	14	TGCGCCAGCAGCAGGGACAGGGAGTTGTACGAGCAGTACTTC	CASSRDRELYEQYF
TRBV29-1	TRBJ1-2	few	TRBD1	13	TGCAGCGTGGGGACAGAGCTTAACTATGGCTACACCTTC	CSVGTELNYGYTF
TRBV14	TRBJ1-6	-	TRBD1	14	TGTGCCAGCAGCGTGGGACAGCCCAATTCACCCCTCCACTTT	CASSVGQPNSPLHF
TRBV7-3	TRBJ1-2	few	-	13	TGTGCCAGCAGCCCAGGGGAGGGCCTGGGCTACACCTTC	CASSPGEGLGYTF
TRBV7-2	TRBJ2-2	-	-	15	TGTGCCAGCAGCCCGGGCTGGGCGAACACCGGGGAGCTGTTTTTT	CASSPGWANTGELFF
TRBV13	TRBJ1-1	few	-	15	TGTGCCAGCAGCCCCCTGGGGGGGGAGAACACTGAAGCTTTCTTT	CASSPLGGENTEAFF
TRBV18	TRBJ2-5	-	-	16	TGTGCCAGCTCACCAAGGAGCGGGCAGTACCAAGAGACCCAGTACTTC	CASSPRSGQYQETQYF
TRBV7-8	TRBJ1-6	few	-	12	TGTGCCAGCAGCTTAGGGGCCTCACCCCTCCACTTT	CASSLGASPLHF
TRBV27	TRBJ2-5	few	-	14	TGTGCCAGCAAAATTTTTGGGGGGGCAGGGTCGCTGTACTTC	CASKIFGGAGSLYF
TRBV29-1	TRBJ2-5	few	-	12	TGCAGCGTTGATAGCCCCAGAGAGACCCAGTACTTC	CSVDSPRETQYF
TRBV30	TRBJ2-5	few	-	14	TGTGCCTGGAGTGTAAGTGGGTCAGAAGAGACCCAGTACTTC	CAWSVSGSEETQYF
TRBV9	TRBJ2-4	many	-	15	TGTGCCAGCAGCGTAGCTCCTAGCACCCAGGACATTCAGTACTTC	CASSVAPSTQDIQYF
TRBV28	TRBJ1-6	-	-	14	TGTGCCAGCAGTTCCACTGACAAGGGCCAACCCCTCCACTTT	CASSSTDKGQPLHF
TRBV5-1	TRBJ2-1	-	-	16	TGCGCCAGCAGCTTCAATAGCCAGGTCACCTACAATGAGCAGTTCTTC	CASSFNSQVTYNEQFF
TRBV28	TRBJ2-5	-	-	12	TGTGCCAGCTTTACCCCGAGAGAGACCCAGTACTTC	CASFTPRETQYF
TRBV7-9	TRBJ2-2	few	-	13	TGTGCCAGCAGCCGTCTAGAAACCGGGGAGCTGTTTTTT	CASSRLETGELFF
TRBV4-1	TRBJ2-1	-	TRBD2	14	TGCGCCAGTGGAACTAGCGACGCCTACAATGAGCAGTTCTTC	CASGTSDAYNEQFF
TRBV19	TRBJ1-1	few	TRBD1	14	TGTGCCAGTAGTGGACAGGGGTGGGACACTGAAGCTTTCTTT	CASSGQGWDTEAFF
TRBV30	TRBJ1-2	-	TRBD1	16	TGTGCCTGGAGTGTACTGGGGACAGGGGTAAGGTATGGCTACACCTTC	CAWSVLGTGVRYGYTF